The rows below give T cell receptor beta chains drawn from one sample of a study of blood T cell repertoires in COVID-19. Measured with immunoSEQ multiplex PCR; TCRdb has only the in-frame clones, and not every one. The data contain around 300,000 clones, roughly 90% of them singletons. Source material: peripheral blood. The receptors were sampled from a man in his forties or fifties with acute or convalescent COVID-19. The CDR3 runs from the conserved cysteine through the conserved F or W. D genes are given only for firm matches. Some rows have no size entry. The others give once, few or many, or a class for an expanded clone.

TRBJ2-7	NA	NA	TRBV10-2	CASLWTDTYEQYF	TGCGCCAGCTTATGGACAGACACCTACGAGCAGTACTTC
TRBJ1-1	NA	NA	TRBV7-9	CASRSDRPNTEAFF	TGTGCCAGCAGATCCGACAGGCCGAACACTGAAGCTTTCTTT
TRBJ1-2	NA	NA	TRBV21-1	CAIPCRGYTF	TGTGCCATCCCCTGTCGTGGCTACACCTTC
TRBJ2-5	once	NA	TRBV10-1	CASSESRALRETQYF	TGCGCCAGCAGTGAGTCGCGGGCCCTGCGCGAGACCCAGTACTTC
TRBJ2-7	NA	TRBD2	TRBV19	CASNIGSLAGAYEQYF	TGTGCCAGTAATATAGGGTCACTAGCGGGGGCCTACGAGCAGTACTTC
TRBJ1-5	once	NA	TRBV4-2	CASSQEPGRAGNQPQHF	TGTGCCAGCAGCCAAGAGCCCGGCAGGGCGGGCAATCAGCCCCAGCATTTT
TRBJ1-1	NA	TRBD1	TRBV27	CASSLQLRTGLNTEAFF	TGTGCCAGCAGTCTACAGCTCCGGACAGGGTTGAACACTGAAGCTTTCTTT
TRBJ1-2	NA	NA	TRBV4-1	CASSQALANYGYTF	TGCGCCAGCAGCCAAGCCCTGGCAAACTATGGCTACACCTTC
TRBJ2-7	NA	TRBD1	TRBV9	CASSVEDRGIYEQYF	TGTGCCAGCAGCGTAGAAGACAGGGGGATCTACGAGCAGTACTTC
TRBJ1-2	NA	NA	TRBV3-1/TRBV3-2	CASSQEGRDYGYTF	TGTGCCAGCAGCCAAGAAGGCAGGGACTATGGCTACACCTTC
TRBJ2-4	NA	NA	TRBV7-9	CASSLVPRHKGDKNIQYF	TGTGCCAGCAGCTTAGTTCCCCGACACAAAGGGGACAAAAACATTCAGTACTTC
TRBJ1-5	NA	NA	TRBV6-1	CASSKDSGTYSNQPQHF	TGTGCCAGCAGTAAAGACAGCGGAACTTATAGCAATCAGCCCCAGCATTTT
TRBJ2-1	NA	NA	TRBV6-5	CASNPTWGVQNEQFF	TGTGCCAGCAACCCTACATGGGGGGTACAGAATGAGCAGTTCTTC
TRBJ1-1	NA	NA	TRBV7-9	CASNRGDTEAFF	TGTGCCAGCAACCGCGGGGACACTGAAGCTTTCTTT
TRBJ1-1	NA	NA	TRBV28	CASSLGSDIGTEAFF	TGTGCCAGCAGTTTAGGGAGCGACATTGGCACTGAAGCTTTCTTT
TRBJ1-2	NA	NA	TRBV5-1	CASSLGPGQSRYGYTF	TGCGCCAGCAGCTTGGGACCAGGACAGAGCCGCTATGGCTACACCTTC
TRBJ2-3	NA	TRBD2	TRBV9	CASSAEAGGRTDTQYF	TGTGCCAGCAGCGCCGAAGCGGGGGGAAGAACAGATACGCAGTATTTT
TRBJ1-3	NA	NA	TRBV7-9	CASSFTGNSGNTIYF	TGTGCCAGCAGCTTTACAGGGAACTCTGGAAACACCATATATTTT
TRBJ1-4	NA	NA	TRBV19	CASSIIGGKLFF	TGTGCCAGTAGTATTATCGGGGGAAAACTGTTTTTT
TRBJ2-5	once	NA	TRBV30	CAWSPAETQYF	TGTGCCTGGAGCCCAGCGGAGACCCAGTACTTC
TRBJ2-1	once	NA	TRBV4-1	CASSPYGSDGNEQFF	TGCGCCAGCAGCCCCTACGGGTCCGATGGGAATGAGCAGTTCTTC
TRBJ1-2	NA	TRBD1	TRBV29-1	CSVGAGGSNYGYTF	TGCAGCGTTGGGGCAGGGGGCTCTAACTATGGCTACACCTTC
TRBJ2-7	NA	TRBD2	TRBV2	CASTSGSSYEQYF	TGTGCCAGCACTAGCGGGAGCTCCTACGAGCAGTACTTC
TRBJ1-4	NA	NA	TRBV19	CASSTSQNEKLFF	TGTGCCAGTAGTACCTCACAGAATGAAAAACTGTTTTTT
TRBJ1-1	NA	NA	TRBV25-1	CASSPGYTEAFF	TGTGCCAGCAGTCCAGGGTACACTGAAGCTTTCTTT
TRBJ2-1	many	NA	TRBV7-8	CASSLALGRGEQFF	TGTGCCAGCAGCTTAGCGCTCGGGAGAGGTGAGCAGTTCTTC
TRBJ2-2	NA	NA	TRBV5-1	CASSSYTQGELFF	TGCGCCAGCAGCTCTTATACACAGGGGGAGCTGTTTTTT
TRBJ1-1	NA	NA	TRBV9	CASSGRDINTEAFF	TGTGCCAGCAGCGGCCGGGACATTAACACTGAAGCTTTCTTT
TRBJ1-3	NA	NA	TRBV9	CASTFSTGTGNTIYF	TGTGCCAGCACCTTTTCAACAGGGACTGGAAACACCATATATTTT
TRBJ2-3	NA	TRBD2	TRBV25-1	CASSRAGGPGTDTQYF	TGTGCCAGCAGTAGAGCGGGGGGGCCCGGCACAGATACGCAGTATTTT
TRBJ1-3	NA	TRBD1	TRBV10-3	CAISESRGLGNTIYF	TGTGCCATCAGTGAGTCCAGGGGGCTAGGAAACACCATATATTTT
TRBJ1-2	once	TRBD1	TRBV6-6	CASSSPTDRNYGYTF	TGTGCCAGCAGCTCCCCCACGGACAGGAACTATGGCTACACCTTC
TRBJ2-1	NA	TRBD1	TRBV30	CAWSALQGANNEQFF	TGTGCCTGGAGCGCACTCCAGGGGGCCAACAATGAGCAGTTCTTC
TRBJ1-1	NA	NA	TRBV7-2	CASSFSWDIAEAFF	TGTGCCAGCAGCTTTTCTTGGGACATTGCTGAAGCTTTCTTT
TRBJ1-6	NA	TRBD1	TRBV7-2	CASSRDRAFNSPLHF	TGTGCCAGCAGCAGAGACAGGGCTTTCAATTCACCCCTCCACTTT
TRBJ2-1	NA	NA	TRBV15	CATSRSRTIYNEQFF	TGTGCCACCAGCAGGTCACGGACTATCTACAATGAGCAGTTCTTC
TRBJ2-2	NA	NA	TRBV18	CASSPGSGANTGELFF	TGTGCCAGCTCACCGGGATCGGGAGCTAACACCGGGGAGCTGTTTTTT
TRBJ1-2	NA	NA	TRBV9	CASSAGSHDPPYGYTF	TGTGCCAGCAGCGCCGGGTCCCATGATCCCCCCTATGGCTACACCTTC
TRBJ1-3	NA	NA	TRBV5-8	CASSPRVSFRNTIYF	TGTGCCAGCAGCCCCAGGGTTTCGTTCCGAAACACCATATATTTT
TRBJ2-3	NA	NA	TRBV24-1	CATSDRQGTDTQYF	TGTGCCACCAGTGATAGGCAGGGCACAGATACGCAGTATTTT
TRBJ1-2	NA	NA	TRBV19	CASTGALNYGYTF	TGTGCCAGTACTGGGGCCCTTAACTATGGCTACACCTTC
TRBJ1-6	NA	NA	TRBV9	CASSPQGGSPLHF	TGTGCCAGCAGCCCCCAAGGGGGTTCACCCCTCCACTTT
TRBJ2-3	NA	TRBD2	TRBV6-2/TRBV6-3	CASSDGTSGEATDTQYF	TGTGCCAGCAGTGACGGGACTAGCGGGGAAGCCACAGATACGCAGTATTTT
TRBJ2-7	once	TRBD1	TRBV29-1	CSVSRDSAYEQYF	TGCAGCGTCTCCCGGGACAGTGCCTACGAGCAGTACTTC